The 28 T cell receptor beta chains below come from one sample, sequenced in a study of CD8+CD57+ T cells in acquired aplastic anemia (dated 2018 in TCRdb). Sequenced using an Illumina HiSeq 2000. Profiling of TCR beta VDJ combinations and CDR3 sequences used genomic DNA as the template. TCRdb ran its own pipeline on the public reads, namely fastp trimming at Q25 and MiXCR clone calling, and kept in-frame beta chains. Here each entry gathers all rows of one CDR3 protein and keeps the most common genes and DNA. For this sample the table gives some 190,000 distinct CDR3 sequences, of which 35% to 50% were detected only once. Of the sample, about 2.9% falls within the top ten clones. The sequencing input was sorted CD4+, CD8+, or CD8+CD57+ T cells (not recorded which) from PBMCs. The receptors were gathered from a human donor in good health.

This sequence joins TRBV10-3 and TRBJ2-3; no clear D gene. With 10 bases removed from V and 1 base from J, the gap between germline ends came to 15 bases. CDR1 is ENHRY, CDR2 SYGVKD, per germline. The CDR3 length is 14 residues. Written as DNA, the CDR3 is TGTGCCAGCACCCCATTGGCGGGCACAGATACGCAGTATTTT. It specifies CASTPLAGTDTQYF.

This clonotype was counted at least ten times. This chain joins TRBV12-3 or TRBV12-4 and TRBJ1-5; a possible D gene is TRBD1 (5 bases). The CDR3 has 14 residues. Trimming took 5 bases from V and 7 from J, leaving 15 bases between them. The CDR3 DNA reads TGTGCCAGCAGTCGCTCAGGGTCGAGACAGCCCCAGCATTTT. This translates into CASSRSGSRQPQHF.

The chain is built from TRBV2 and TRBJ2-5; 10 bases are a match to TRBD1. The germline gives CDR1 SNHLY, CDR2 FYNNEI. The V and J ends lost 6 bases and 2 bases, in that order; junction bases with no gene match: 6. The CDR3 extends over 15 amino acids. CDR3 sequence: CASRAGTGVQETQYF. In DNA, the CDR3 is TGTGCCAGCAGAGCCGGGACAGGGGTACAAGAGACCCAGTACTTC.

This clonotype was picked up many times. This rearrangement joins TRBV29-1 to TRBJ2-7; perhaps TRBD1 as D (5 bases). V lost 3 bases and J 6 bases, leaving 15 bases between the germline ends. This CDR3 is built from 13 residues. Germline V lookup: CDR1 SQVTM, CDR2 ANQGSEA. CDR3 protein: CSVDGAGFAEQYF. CDR3 in DNA: TGCAGCGTTGACGGAGCAGGGTTTGCCGAGCAGTACTTC.

The CDR3 nucleotides read TGCAGCGTTGTGCTTCTCACAGATACGCAGTATTTT. Protein sequence: CSVVLLTDTQYF. The V and J genes are TRBV29-1 and TRBJ2-3; D remains ambiguous. CDR1 SQVTM and CDR2 ANQGSEA come from the germline V gene. Trimming took 4 bases from V and 2 from J, leaving 7 bases between them. The CDR3 length is 12 residues.

The sample holds many counts of this clonotype. The rearrangement links TRBV11-1 to TRBJ2-2, with 7 bases matching TRBD2. J gave up 0 bases and V 7 bases, and 5 bases lay outside the gene matches. The CDR3 contains 15 residues. Germline V gene sequence: CDR1 SGHAT, CDR2 FQDESV (reference sequence). CDR3 nucleotides: TGTGCCAGCACCAGACTAGCACCGAACACCGGGGAGCTGTTTTTT. This translates into CASTRLAPNTGELFF.

The chain uses TRBV5-1 and TRBJ2-3, with a possible D match to TRBD1 (5 bases). V was shortened by 3 bases and J by 1 base, with 15 bases between the two germline ends. The germline CDR1 and CDR2 sequences are SGHRS and YFSETQ. The CDR3 consists of 16 residues. The CDR3 region is CASSSGRVVGTDTQYF. Written as DNA, the CDR3 is TGCGCCAGCAGCTCCGGCAGGGTAGTCGGCACAGATACGCAGTATTTT.

This clonotype showed up just a few times. The chain combines TRBV29-1 with TRBJ2-3, with unresolved D. Germline V gene sequence: CDR1 SQVTM, CDR2 ANQGSEA. The CDR3 has 12 residues. V lost 5 bases and J 10 bases, leaving 16 bases between the germline ends. The CDR3 bases are TGCAGCGTTTTGGTCCCCCCGGCGGCGCAGTATTTT. Protein: CSVLVPPAAQYF.

V usage is TRBV20-1 and J usage is TRBJ2-7; 8 nucleotides match TRBD2. The CDR3 spans 14 residues. Losses at the gene ends were 5 bases for V and 3 bases for J; bases not matched to a gene: 9. The germline V gene has CDR1 DFQATT and CDR2 SNEGSKA (reference sequence). The CDR3 here is CSAYTAGEFYEQYF. DNA of the CDR3: TGCAGTGCTTATACAGCGGGAGAGTTCTACGAGCAGTACTTC.

J is TRBJ2-5 and V is TRBV20-1; D is possibly TRBD2 (5 bases). V lost 6 bases to trimming and J lost 1 base, with 12 bases between them. The germline CDR1 and CDR2 sequences are DFQATT and SNEGSKA (reference sequence). This CDR3 comprises 13 residues. The CDR3 reads CSAVPDSQETQYF. The CDR3 bases are TGCAGTGCCGTTCCGGACTCCCAAGAGACCCAGTACTTC.

In this sample, this clonotype turned up once. This sequence may be a read error, since a much larger clone differs from it by one base. V usage is TRBV7-9 and J usage is TRBJ2-2; a possible D gene is TRBD1 (5 bases). Germline V gene lookup returns CDR1 SEHNR and CDR2 FQNEAQ (reference sequence). This CDR3 has 15 amino acids. The DNA of the CDR3 is TGTGCCGGCAGCCTGGCAGGGTCCAACACCGGGGAGCTGTTTTTT. Translated, it gives CAGSLAGSNTGELFF. Together with reference TRBV7-9 and TRBJ2-2, the CDR3 gives the full variable domain: DTGVSQNPRHKITKRGQNVTFRCDPISEHNRLYWYRQTLGQGPEFLTYFQNEAQLEKSRLLSDRFSAERPKGSFSTLEIQRTEQGDSAMYLCAGSLAGSNTGELFFGEGSRLTVL.

The V gene is TRBV5-1, the J gene TRBJ2-5; TRBD2 matches at 7 bases. CDR1 is SGHRS and CDR2 is YFSETQ in the germline V gene. The CDR3 contains 15 residues. The trim removed 9 bases at V and 2 bases at J, leaving 13 bases unmatched. CDR3 coding DNA: TGCGCCACAGGAACGTCGGGGGGACTACAAGAGACCCAGTACTTC. Encoded protein: CATGTSGGLQETQYF.

This clonotype was observed at least ten times. This chain uses TRBV5-8 with TRBJ2-7; D possibly uses TRBD1 or TRBD2 (5 bases each). CDR1 is SGHTS and CDR2 is YDEGEE in the germline V gene. The CDR3 is 14 amino acids. V was clipped by 3 bases and J by 2 bases, with 12 bases between them. The CDR3: CASSWDGPPYEQYF. CDR3 bases: TGTGCCAGCAGCTGGGACGGACCCCCCTACGAGCAGTACTTC.

The chain recombines TRBV29-1 with TRBJ2-5; 8 bases are a match to TRBD2. The CDR3 is 14 residues long. In germline, CDR1 is SQVTM, CDR2 ANQGSEA. The J segment lost 2 bases and the V segment lost 1 base, leaving 3 bases of the junction unmatched. In nucleotides, the CDR3 is TGCAGCGTTGAAGGCACTAGCGGACAAGAGACCCAGTACTTC. The encoded protein is CSVEGTSGQETQYF.

V usage is TRBV20-1 and J usage is TRBJ1-1, with 7 bases identical to TRBD1. This CDR3 comprises 15 residues. In germline, CDR1 is DFQATT, CDR2 SNEGSKA (reference sequence). The V and J ends lost 0 bases and 5 bases, in that order; junction bases with no gene match: 9. The CDR3 loop reads CSAREQTGYFTEAFF. DNA for the CDR3: TGCAGTGCTAGAGAGCAGACAGGGTATTTTACTGAAGCTTTCTTT.

This clonotype was detected many times. V and J are TRBV7-9 and TRBJ1-2; the D gene is possibly TRBD1 (6 bases). The length of the CDR3 is 13 residues. Trimming pared 3 bases from V and 3 bases from J, leaving 8 bases between. Germline values: CDR1 SEHNR, CDR2 FQNEAQ (reference sequence). The CDR3 DNA reads TGTGCCAGCAGCTTCACAGGGCACTATGGCTACACCTTC. It specifies CASSFTGHYGYTF.

The chain is built from TRBV14 and TRBJ1-1; D is uncertain. Germline V gene sequence: CDR1 SGHDN, CDR2 FVKESK. The CDR3 extends over 9 amino acids. The germline V and J ends were trimmed by 6 bases and 9 bases, with 5 bases remaining between them. The DNA for the CDR3 is TGTGCCAGCAGTCGCCAAGCTTTCTTT. It yields the protein CASSRQAFF.

The V and J genes are TRBV19 and TRBJ1-1; weak D call: TRBD1 (6 bases). Trimming removed 3 bases at V and 10 bases at J, with 21 bases between. Germline V gene lookup returns CDR1 LNHDA and CDR2 SQIVND (reference sequence). This CDR3 is 15 amino acids long. The CDR3 sequence is CASSIGRGGLIGAFF. In DNA form, the CDR3 reads TGTGCCAGTAGTATTGGCAGGGGCGGACTGATTGGAGCTTTCTTT. Full variable domain (outside the CDR3, taken from reference TRBV19 and TRBJ1-1): DGGITQSPKYLFRKEGQNVTLSCEQNLNHDAMYWYRQDPGQGLRLIYYSQIVNDFQKGDIAEGYSVSREKKESFPLTVTSAQKNPTAFYLCASSIGRGGLIGAFFGQGTRLTVV.

The chain is built from TRBV27 and TRBJ2-7; the D call may be TRBD1 or TRBD2 (5 bases each). Germline V lookup: CDR1 MNHEY, CDR2 SMNVEV (reference sequence). Trimming stripped 3 bases from V and 2 bases from J, with 17 bases between. This CDR3 region has 16 residues. The CDR3 reads CASSFSRDLPTYEQYF. DNA of the CDR3: TGTGCCAGCAGTTTTTCTCGGGACCTACCGACCTACGAGCAGTACTTC.

This clonotype was seen repeatedly, ten times or more. The chain recombines TRBV9 with TRBJ2-5, with D hard to call. Germline CDR1 reads SGDLS; CDR2 reads YYNGEE. Trimming removed 0 bases from V and 1 base from J, with 7 bases in between. The CDR3 loop spans 14 amino acids. The chain's CDR3 is CASSVEAGQETQYF. CDR3 DNA: TGTGCCAGCAGCGTAGAGGCCGGCCAAGAGACCCAGTACTTC.

This chain links TRBV19 with TRBJ2-2; tentative D call: TRBD1 (6 bases). The CDR3 has 16 amino acids. V shed 6 bases and J shed 7 bases, with 21 bases lying between them. Germline V gene sequence: CDR1 LNHDA, CDR2 SQIVND (reference sequence). CDR3 residues: CASSPRDKGSHGELFF. DNA for the CDR3: TGTGCCAGTAGCCCCCGGGACAAGGGGTCTCACGGGGAGCTGTTTTTT.

This clonotype was observed a handful of times. The chain uses TRBV7-8 and TRBJ2-7, with D maybe TRBD2 (6 bases). The CDR3 sequence is 13 residues long. In germline, CDR1 is SGHVS, CDR2 FQNEAQ. Trimming took 3 bases from V and 4 from J, leaving 10 bases between them. This CDR3 reads CASSLDRGYEQYF. For the CDR3, the DNA is TGTGCCAGCAGCTTGGACCGGGGGTACGAGCAGTACTTC.

V usage is TRBV29-1 and J usage is TRBJ1-1; TRBD1 matches at 8 bases. Per germline, CDR1 SQVTM and CDR2 ANQGSEA. The CDR3 is 13 amino acids. With 7 bases clipped from V and 1 base from J, the junction kept 5 bases outside the gene matches. The CDR3 sequence is CSGSQGANTEAFF. In DNA form, the CDR3 reads TGCAGCGGTTCTCAGGGGGCGAACACTGAAGCTTTCTTT.

This clonotype has only a few counts. V and J are TRBV19 and TRBJ2-7; D assignment may be TRBD1 or TRBD2 (5 bases each). The CDR3 spans 14 residues. The V end lost 6 bases, the J end lost 3 bases, and 15 bases lay between the germline ends. Germline V gene sequence: CDR1 LNHDA, CDR2 SQIVND (reference sequence). The CDR3 here is CASRRDGFNYEQYF. The DNA of the CDR3 is TGTGCCAGTAGGAGGGACGGATTTAACTACGAGCAGTACTTC. The full variable domain, in which reference TRBV19 and TRBJ2-7 provide the parts outside the CDR3, is DGGITQSPKYLFRKEGQNVTLSCEQNLNHDAMYWYRQDPGQGLRLIYYSQIVNDFQKGDIAEGYSVSREKKESFPLTVTSAQKNPTAFYLCASRRDGFNYEQYFGPGTRLTVT.

Concerning this clonotype: This may be a read error: a much more frequent sequence differs by one nucleotide. The final CDR3 position lacks the conserved phenylalanine or tryptophan, pointing to a likely read error. The chain joins TRBV12-3 or TRBV12-4 to TRBJ2-2; D is ambiguous. Between the trimmed V and J ends, which lost 5 bases and 2 bases, there was a span of 12 bases. The CDR3 is 15 residues long. CDR3 coding DNA: TGTGCCAGCAGTATTAGTCTCCTAAACACCGGGGAGCTGTTTCTT. Protein sequence: CASSISLLNTGELFL.

The V and J genes are TRBV19 and TRBJ1-3, with 7 bases identical to TRBD1. Germline CDR1 reads LNHDA; CDR2 reads SQIVND (reference sequence). This CDR3 spans 13 amino acids. After removal of 4 bases from V and 4 bases from J, the junction contained 1 base not matched to a gene. CDR3 in amino acids: CASSTDRGNTIYF. The CDR3 DNA sequence: TGTGCCAGTAGTACGGACAGGGGAAACACCATATATTTT.

The CDR3 DNA reads as TGTGCCATCAGTCAACAGGTTTCGGAGACCCAGTACTTC. This codes for CAISQQVSETQYF. This rearrangement joins TRBV10-3 to TRBJ2-5; weak D call: TRBD1 (5 bases). CDR3 length equals 13 residues. Germline V gene data show CDR1 as ENHRY and CDR2 as SYGVKD. V lost 5 bases to trimming and J lost 5 bases, with 12 bases between them.

This clonotype was seen only a few times. The J gene is TRBJ2-5, the V gene TRBV6-1, with TRBD1 matching 10 bases. The CDR3 contains 17 residues. V shed 2 bases, J shed 4 bases, and the junction held 10 bases outside the gene matches. Per germline, CDR1 MNHNS and CDR2 SASEGT. CDR3: CASSEFRQGAVRETQYF. The DNA of the CDR3 is TGTGCCAGCAGTGAATTCAGACAGGGGGCGGTTCGAGAGACCCAGTACTTC.